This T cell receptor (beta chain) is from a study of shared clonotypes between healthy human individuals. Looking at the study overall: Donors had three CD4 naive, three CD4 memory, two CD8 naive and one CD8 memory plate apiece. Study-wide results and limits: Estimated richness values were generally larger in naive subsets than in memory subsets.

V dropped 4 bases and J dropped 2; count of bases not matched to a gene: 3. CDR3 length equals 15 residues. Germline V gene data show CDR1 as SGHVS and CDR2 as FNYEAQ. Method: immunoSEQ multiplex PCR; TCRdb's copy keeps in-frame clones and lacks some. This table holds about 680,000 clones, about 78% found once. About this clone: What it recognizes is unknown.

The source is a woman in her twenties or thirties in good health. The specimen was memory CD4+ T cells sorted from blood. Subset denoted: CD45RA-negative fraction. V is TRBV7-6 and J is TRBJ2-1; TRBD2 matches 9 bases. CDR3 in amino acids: CASSSSGVTYNEQFF. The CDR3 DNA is TGTGCCAGCAGCTCTAGCGGGGTTACCTACAATGAGCAGTTCTTC.